This T cell receptor beta chain was retrieved from a study of Ad26.COV2.S vaccination and SARS-CoV-2 variants. The CDR3 sequence is 13 residues long. Trimming pared 2 bases from V and 6 bases from J, leaving 8 bases between. The germline gives CDR1 SGHNT, CDR2 YENEEA. This table comes from immunoSEQ multiplex PCR, and its TCRdb copy is limited to in-frame clones, with some not included. The sample lists around 86,000 clones, 82% seen once, with about a sixth in the top ten. This specimen consisted of peripheral blood, obtained after recovery from COVID-19. The gene calls are TRBV11-3 and TRBJ2-1; no definite D call. This TCR was sampled from a human donor who had recovered from COVID-19. DNA for the CDR3: TGTGCCAGCAGCTTATCTAGATTCAATGAGCAGTTCTTC. Translated, it gives CASSLSRFNEQFF.